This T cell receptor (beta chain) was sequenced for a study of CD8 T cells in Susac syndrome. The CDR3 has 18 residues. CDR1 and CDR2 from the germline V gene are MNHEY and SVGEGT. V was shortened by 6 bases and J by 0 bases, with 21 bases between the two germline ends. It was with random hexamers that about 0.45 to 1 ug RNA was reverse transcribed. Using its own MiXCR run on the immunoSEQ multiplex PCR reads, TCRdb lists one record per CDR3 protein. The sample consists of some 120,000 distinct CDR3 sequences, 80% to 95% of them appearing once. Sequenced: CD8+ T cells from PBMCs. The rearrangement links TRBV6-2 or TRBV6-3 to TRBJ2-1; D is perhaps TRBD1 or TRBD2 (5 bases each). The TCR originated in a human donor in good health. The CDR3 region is CASSLEEEDMSSYNEQFF. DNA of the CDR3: TGTGCCAGCAGCCTCGAGGAGGAGGACATGAGCTCCTACAATGAGCAGTTCTTC.